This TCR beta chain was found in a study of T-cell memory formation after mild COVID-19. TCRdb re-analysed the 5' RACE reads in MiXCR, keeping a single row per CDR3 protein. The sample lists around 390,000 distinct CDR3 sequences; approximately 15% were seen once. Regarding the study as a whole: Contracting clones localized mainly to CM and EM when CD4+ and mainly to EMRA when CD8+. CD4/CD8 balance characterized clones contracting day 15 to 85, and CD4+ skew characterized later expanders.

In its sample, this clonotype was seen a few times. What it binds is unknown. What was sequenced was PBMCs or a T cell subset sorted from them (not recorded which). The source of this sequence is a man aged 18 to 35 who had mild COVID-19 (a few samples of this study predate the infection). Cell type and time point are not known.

The CDR3 is CASSERDRRSSGNTIYF. Written as DNA, the CDR3 is TGTGCCAGCAGCGAGCGGGACCGACGGAGCTCTGGAAACACCATATATTTT. The chain recombines TRBV7-6 with TRBJ1-3, with a possible D match to TRBD1 (5 bases). Trimming removed 5 bases from V and 0 bases from J, with 17 bases in between. Germline CDR1 reads SGHVS; CDR2 reads FNYEAQ. The CDR3 covers 17 residues.